The 11 T cell receptor beta chains listed next were all sequenced from one sample in a study of blood T cell repertoires in COVID-19. The assay was immunoSEQ multiplex PCR, and TCRdb's table has in-frame clones only and misses some. The data contain some 80,000 clones, around nine tenths of them singletons. The specimen was peripheral blood. The receptors were gathered from a woman of 80 years or more with active or convalescent COVID-19.

The chain has TRBV29-1 and TRBJ2-1, with D perhaps matching TRBD2 (5 bases). The CDR3 covers 13 residues. V lost 6 bases and J 2 bases, leaving 11 bases between the germline ends. Germline V gene lookup returns CDR1 SQVTM and CDR2 ANQGSEA. In DNA, the CDR3 is TGCAGCGTCGACTACTCACCCTACAATGAGCAGTTCTTC. It yields the protein CSVDYSPYNEQFF.

The chain carries TRBV10-3 and TRBJ1-1, with D maybe TRBD1 (6 bases). The germline V gene has CDR1 ENHRY and CDR2 SYGVKD. The ends were cut back, 8 bases at V and 6 bases at J, with 19 bases in the middle. The CDR3 totals 14 residues. CDR3 bases: TGTGCCATCTCTCGGGGGGGGCGGGTAGCTGAAGCTTTCTTT. This sequence encodes CAISRGGRVAEAFF.

CDR3 DNA sequence: TGTGCCAGCATTGGACAGAACAATGAAAAACTGTTTTTT. It is translated as CASIGQNNEKLFF. This rearrangement joins TRBV25-1 to TRBJ1-4; D possibly corresponds to TRBD1 (6 bases). The germline V and J ends were trimmed by 7 bases and 5 bases, with 11 bases remaining between them. CDR1 is MGHDK and CDR2 is SYGVNS in the germline V gene. The CDR3 extends over 13 amino acids.

The chain employs TRBV7-9 and TRBJ2-5; TRBD2 aligns across 7 bases. There are 15 residues in the CDR3. Germline CDR1 and CDR2: SEHNR and FQNEAQ (reference sequence). Trimming removed 4 bases from V and 3 bases from J; junction bases left unmatched: 8. The CDR3 reads CASSWGRAPEETQYF. For the CDR3, the DNA is TGTGCCAGCAGCTGGGGGAGGGCCCCAGAAGAGACCCAGTACTTC.

This clone was recorded once. The J gene is TRBJ2-7, the V gene TRBV6-5; 7 positions agree with TRBD2. The CDR3 runs to 14 residues. The J segment lost 2 bases and the V segment lost 2 bases, leaving 3 bases of the junction unmatched. The germline V gene encodes CDR1 MNHEY and CDR2 SVGAGI. CDR3 sequence reads: CASSYRLATYEQYF. As DNA, the CDR3 is TGTGCCAGCAGTTACCGACTAGCAACCTACGAGCAGTACTTC.

The chain combines TRBV15 with TRBJ2-3; the D gene is possibly TRBD2 (7 bases). This CDR3 is built from 16 residues. V shed 0 bases and J shed 6 bases, with 16 bases lying between them. Germline CDR1 and CDR2: LNHNV and YYDKDF (reference sequence). CDR3 sequence (DNA): TGTGCCACCAGCAGAGATCTGAGGGGGGGCCCCGATACGCAGTATTTT. Translating gives CATSRDLRGGPDTQYF.

The chain employs TRBV9 and TRBJ1-6; a possible D gene is TRBD1 (5 bases). Between the trimmed V and J ends, which lost 0 bases and 7 bases, there was a span of 20 bases. The germline gives CDR1 SGDLS, CDR2 YYNGEE. The CDR3 is made up of 18 amino acids. The CDR3 DNA reads TGTGCCAGCAGCGTAGTACCGGGGGAGGGTCAGGCCAATTCACCCCTCCACTTT. It codes for CASSVVPGEGQANSPLHF.

This chain links TRBV2 with TRBJ2-2; 12 bases are shared with TRBD2. The CDR3 sequence is 15 residues long. After removal of 6 bases from V and 9 bases from J, the junction contained 8 bases not matched to a gene. From germline, CDR1 is SNHLY and CDR2 FYNNEI. The CDR3 bases are TGTGCCAGCAGGCCGACTAGCGGGGGTCAGCGGGAGCTGTTTTTT. Its translation is CASRPTSGGQRELFF. Based on the CDR3 plus reference TRBV2 and TRBJ2-2, the full variable domain is EPEVTQTPSHQVTQMGQEVILRCVPISNHLYFYWYRQILGQKVEFLVSFYNNEISEKSEIFDDQFSVERPDGSNFTLKIRSTKLEDSAMYFCASRPTSGGQRELFFGEGSRLTVL.

The chain combines TRBV7-9 with TRBJ2-1; D ambiguous. The V and J ends lost 6 bases and 9 bases respectively, with 12 bases between them. This CDR3 is built from 12 residues. Germline V lookup: CDR1 SEHNR, CDR2 FQNEAQ (reference sequence). The CDR3 is CASRPTSGEQFF. The CDR3 DNA is TGTGCCAGCAGGCCTACCTCGGGTGAGCAGTTCTTC.

The chain carries TRBV28 and TRBJ2-3, with a weak D call TRBD2 (6 bases). V was cut by 8 bases and J by 2 bases, with 11 bases left in between. CDR1 and CDR2 (germline): MDHEN, SYDVKM. The CDR3 runs 13 residues. The CDR3 protein is CASVSGHTDTQYF. Written as DNA, the CDR3 is TGTGCCAGCGTCAGCGGGCACACAGATACGCAGTATTTT. Based on the CDR3 plus reference TRBV28 and TRBJ2-3, the full variable domain is DVKVTQSSRYLVKRTGEKVFLECVQDMDHENMFWYRQDPGLGLRLIYFSYDVKMKEKGDIPEGYSVSREKKERFSLILESASTNQTSMYLCASVSGHTDTQYFGPGTRLTVL.

The chain links TRBV18 to TRBJ1-6, with 7 bases lining up with TRBD1. This CDR3 spans 17 amino acids. The J segment lost 7 bases and the V segment lost 1 base, leaving 10 bases of the junction unmatched. Germline V gene data show CDR1 as KGHSH and CDR2 as LQKENI. The CDR3 spells CASSPLGTAISNSPLHF. In DNA, the CDR3 is TGTGCCAGCTCACCACTTGGGACAGCGATAAGCAATTCACCCCTCCACTTT.